The 7 T cell receptor beta chains presented below share a single source sample, sequenced in a study of blood T cells in healthy people across ages. A J-beta primer mix and a sample-barcoded 5' primer were used in a second PCR of about 6 to 12 cycles. TCRdb recomputed calls from the 5' RACE reads with MiXCR, one row per CDR3 protein. The table records 1.4 million to 1.5 million distinct CDR3 sequences, 42% of them present only once. Sequencing was done on a sample of blood. Every receptor here comes from a woman under 30 in good health.

The chain links TRBV9 to TRBJ2-3; 8 nucleotides match TRBD1. V lost 1 base, J lost 6 bases, and 7 bases stayed unmatched. The CDR3 sequence is 15 residues long. Germline V gives CDR1 SGDLS, CDR2 YYNGEE. CDR3 protein: CASSVQQGGLDTQYF. The CDR3 DNA reads TGTGCCAGCAGCGTACAACAGGGGGGACTTGATACGCAGTATTTT.

The table lists this clonotype with a count of one. V gene TRBV5-1 combines with J gene TRBJ2-2; no clear D gene. Germline V gene sequence: CDR1 SGHRS, CDR2 YFSETQ. V was pared by 4 bases and J by 4 bases, with 11 bases between. This CDR3 has 14 amino acids. CDR3 in amino acids: CASSPGEVTGELFF. DNA of the CDR3: TGCGCCAGCAGCCCAGGCGAGGTCACCGGGGAGCTGTTTTTT. Complete variable domain (other parts from reference TRBV5-1 and TRBJ2-2): KAGVTQTPRYLIKTRGQQVTLSCSPISGHRSVSWYQQTPGQGLQFLFEYFSETQRNKGNFPGRFSGRQFSNSRSEMNVSTLELGDSALYLCASSPGEVTGELFFGEGSRLTVL.

The chain employs TRBV29-1 and TRBJ1-2; no clear D gene. Trimming took off 7 bases at V and 0 bases at J, with 12 bases between the two ends. Germline-derived CDR1 and CDR2 are SQVTM and ANQGSEA. CDR3 length: 13 amino acids. The CDR3 DNA reads TGCAGCGCTGACGCCCCGGCTAACTATGGCTACACCTTC. It codes for CSADAPANYGYTF.

The chain joins TRBV4-1 to TRBJ2-3; 9 nucleotides align to TRBD2. Germline trimming cut 2 bases from V and 6 bases from J; bases unmatched to any gene: 12. Germline values: CDR1 MGHRA, CDR2 YSYEKL. The CDR3 is 17 residues long. CDR3 in DNA: TGCGCCAGCAGCCAACGGTCCCCGCGGGAGGGTCCCGATACGCAGTATTTT. This translates into CASSQRSPREGPDTQYF.

The chain uses TRBV20-1 and TRBJ2-3, with TRBD2 matching over 14 bases. With 1 base clipped from V and 5 bases from J, the junction kept 5 bases outside the gene matches. The CDR3 sequence is 16 residues long. Germline values: CDR1 DFQATT, CDR2 SNEGSKA (reference sequence). Here the CDR3 reads CSARVTGTSGGDTQYF. In nucleotides, the CDR3 is TGCAGTGCTAGAGTGACGGGGACTAGCGGGGGAGATACGCAGTATTTT.

This chain links TRBV6-6 with TRBJ2-5; the match to TRBD1 covers 11 bases. J gave up 4 bases and V 7 bases, and 2 bases lay outside the gene matches. Germline V CDR1 and CDR2: MNHNY, SVGAGI (reference sequence). CDR3 length: 13 residues. The CDR3 nucleotides read TGTGCCAGCAAGGGGACAGGGGGAGAGACCCAGTACTTC. Translation: CASKGTGGETQYF.

This clonotype was detected only a few times. CDR3 nucleotide sequence: TGTGCCAGCAGCTATCAGGACATCCTCGCGAAGACCCAGTACTTC. Residues: CASSYQDILAKTQYF. The chain links TRBV7-9 to TRBJ2-5; the D gene is possibly TRBD1 (5 bases). V was cut by 4 bases and J by 6 bases, with 18 bases left in between. The germline CDR1 and CDR2 sequences are SEHNR and FQNEAQ (reference sequence). The CDR3 consists of 15 residues.